This T cell receptor beta chain was identified during a study of blood T cell repertoires in COVID-19. At the level of the study: Nucleic acid was either cDNA or gDNA, and it came from T cells, B-cell-depleted T cells, or PBMCs.

Original methodology: Amplifying reference gene primers gave estimates of nucleated cell counts. Libraries were prepared by immunoSEQ multiplex PCR; TCRdb keeps only in-frame clonotypes and omits some of them. V, J and clone size reflect that table, while D and trimming were determined from the DNA. The sample lists nearly 70,000 clones, more than 85% occurring once. Seattle patients were enrolled during active infection and followed longitudinally. The source is a man aged 35 to 55 with COVID-19, enrolled during active disease. Sequencing used peripheral blood.

CDR3 protein: CASSTTASGGAHEQFF. DNA of the CDR3: TGCGCCAGCAGCACAACCGCTAGCGGGGGGGCACATGAGCAGTTCTTC. The chain joins TRBV5-1 to TRBJ2-1; 12 bases agree with TRBD2. Germline CDR1 SGHRS, CDR2 YFSETQ. The ends lost 4 bases at V and 8 bases at J; junction bases unmatched: 10. The CDR3 length is 16 residues.